The next 6 T cell receptor beta chains were all read from a single sample in a study of shared T cell receptors in the human thymus. Repertoires were generated with immunoSEQ multiplex PCR, while TCRdb's copy carries only in-frame clones and drops some. This sample has roughly 560,000 clones; 75% to 80% occur once, and the top ten carry approximately 0.013%. These data were also filed under a second study, of human thymus T cells.

The sequenced sample consisted of thymocytes. These receptors were obtained from a boy less than two years old with a congenital heart defect.

The chain carries TRBV13 and TRBJ2-7; TRBD1 aligns across 9 bases. Germline V lookup: CDR1 PRHDT, CDR2 FYEKMQ (reference sequence). V shed 0 bases and J 4 bases; nucleotides not matched to a gene: 1. CDR3 length: 14 residues. The CDR3 loop reads CASSLGQGAYEQYF. CDR3 coding DNA: TGTGCCAGCAGCTTAGGACAGGGGGCGTACGAGCAGTACTTC.

The V call is TRBV4-1, the J call TRBJ2-7, with D possibly matching TRBD2 (6 bases). The germline V gene has CDR1 MGHRA and CDR2 YSYEKL. There are 15 residues in the CDR3. V lost 0 bases and J lost 4, with 13 bases in between. The CDR3 sequence: CASSQDHSGSYEQYF. In DNA form, the CDR3 reads TGCGCCAGCAGCCAAGATCACAGCGGGTCGTACGAGCAGTACTTC.

This clone was seen just once. The gene calls are TRBV29-1 and TRBJ2-5; 8 positions agree with TRBD2. The ends lost 3 bases at V and 5 bases at J; junction bases unmatched: 17. This CDR3 contains 17 residues. Germline CDR1 is SQVTM and CDR2 is ANQGSEA. As DNA, the CDR3 is TGCAGCGTTGACAGGGAAGGGGGGCGGGAGGTTAGGGAGACCCAGTACTTC. Protein: CSVDREGGREVRETQYF.

This rearrangement joins TRBV7-9 to TRBJ2-7, with TRBD2 matching over 7 bases. CDR1 is SEHNR and CDR2 is FQNEAQ in the germline V gene (reference sequence). The ends lost 6 bases at V and 5 bases at J; junction bases unmatched: 13. CDR3 length equals 15 residues. The CDR3 loop reads CASRTSTSEVHEQYF. Here the CDR3 DNA reads TGTGCCAGCAGAACCTCAACTAGCGAGGTCCACGAGCAGTACTTC.

V usage is TRBV4-3 and J usage is TRBJ2-7; 8 bases align to TRBD2. V was clipped by 3 bases and J by 2 bases; unmatched bases: 6. Germline V lookup: CDR1 LGHNA, CDR2 YSLEER. The length of the CDR3 is 15 residues. The CDR3 bases are TGCGCCAGCAGCCATCTAACTAGCGGAACCTACGAGCAGTACTTC. Amino acids: CASSHLTSGTYEQYF.

The chain couples TRBV19 to TRBJ2-7; 13 bases fit TRBD2. After removal of 1 base from V and 2 bases from J, the junction contained 8 bases not matched to a gene. CDR1 is LNHDA and CDR2 is SQIVND in the germline V gene (reference sequence). This CDR3 has 18 residues. This CDR3 reads CASSIGRLAGGVPYEQYF. For the CDR3, the DNA is TGTGCCAGTAGTATAGGGAGACTAGCGGGAGGTGTACCCTACGAGCAGTACTTC.